This T cell receptor beta chain stems from a study of T cell clusters in autoimmune cytopenias. Considering frequency, this clonotype is medium-sized. Antigen unknown. TRB amplification used approximately 250 ng of peripheral blood genomic DNA. This CDR3 is 13 amino acids long. The germline V gene encodes CDR1 SGHNT and CDR2 YYREEE (reference sequence). Findings of the study overall: TRB repertoire shifts in secondary cytopenia and chronic lymphocytic leukemia mostly reflected lymphoma, not autoimmunity. The T cell clusters came from computational analysis alone and lack functional validation.

TRB rearrangements were amplified by touch-down multiplex PCR with mixed TRB-A/B primers. TCRdb reprocessed the multiplex PCR reads, with one entry per CDR3 protein and no DNA. The table lists approximately 2,000 distinct CDR3 sequences. The origin of this receptor is a human donor with an autoimmune cytopenia or autoimmune hepatitis (not recorded which). Specimen: peripheral blood. The chain is built from TRBV5-4 and TRBJ1-1; TCRdb outputs TRBD1, but without DNA this stays unchecked. The chain's CDR3 is CASSRQGGTEAFF.